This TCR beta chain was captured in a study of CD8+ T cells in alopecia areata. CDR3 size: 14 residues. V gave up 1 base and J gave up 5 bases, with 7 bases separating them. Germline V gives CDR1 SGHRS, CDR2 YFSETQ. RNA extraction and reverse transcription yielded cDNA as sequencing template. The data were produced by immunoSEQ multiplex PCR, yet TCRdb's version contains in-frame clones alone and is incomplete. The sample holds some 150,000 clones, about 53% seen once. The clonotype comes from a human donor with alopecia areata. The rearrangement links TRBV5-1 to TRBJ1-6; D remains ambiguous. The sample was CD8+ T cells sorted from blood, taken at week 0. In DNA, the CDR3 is TGCGCCAGCAGCTTGAGACGCGATAATTCACCCCTCCACTTT. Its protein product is CASSLRRDNSPLHF.